This entry lists 10 T cell receptor beta chains sequenced from one sample in a study of beta chain features in type 1 diabetes. Study-level results: Type 1 diabetes patients had moderately but significantly shorter TCRB CDR3s in all four CD4+ subsets.

Which antigens these TCRs recognize remains unknown. The sequenced template was cDNA made from the entire isolated RNA. Only in-frame clones appear in the TCRdb table, and some are missing; sequencing was by immunoSEQ multiplex PCR. Among about 340,000 clones listed, roughly a tenth were seen once. The sequenced material came from central memory CD4+ T cells from blood. These receptors all stem from a man aged 30-40 years with type 1 diabetes.

The chain combines TRBV5-1 with TRBJ2-3, with TRBD2 identical over 7 bases. Per the germline V gene, CDR1 is SGHRS and CDR2 is YFSETQ. Trimming at V came to 4 bases and at J to 2 bases, leaving 7 bases not matched to a gene. This CDR3 spans 15 amino acids. CDR3 sequence (DNA): TGCGCCAGCAGCCGGAGCGGGGTCGACACAGATACGCAGTATTTT. It encodes CASSRSGVDTDTQYF.

This clone has more than one count but fewer than ten. This rearrangement joins TRBV7-8 to TRBJ1-6; tentative D call: TRBD1 (6 bases). Trimming stripped 5 bases from V and 8 bases from J, with 16 bases between. Germline V gene sequence: CDR1 SGHVS, CDR2 FQNEAQ. There are 15 residues in the CDR3. The CDR3 nucleotides read TGTGCCAGCAGCGGAAGTTGGGGGCTGGATTCACCCCTCCACTTT. Its protein product is CASSGSWGLDSPLHF.

This clone was seen only a few times. This sequence joins TRBV6-1 and TRBJ2-3; D may be TRBD2 (5 bases). Germline CDR1 and CDR2: MNHNS and SASEGT. V shed 6 bases and J shed 0 bases, with 10 bases lying between them. There are 14 residues in the CDR3. The CDR3 loop is CASRAGHSTDTQYF. As DNA, the CDR3 is TGTGCCAGCAGGGCGGGCCACAGCACAGATACGCAGTATTTT.

This clone appeared a few times. Given a much more abundant clone one base away, this may be a read error. The chain is built from TRBV11-2 and TRBJ1-3; D not certain. V lost 1 base to trimming and J lost 0 bases, with 4 bases between them. CDR3 length: 14 amino acids. Germline loops: CDR1 SGHAT, CDR2 FQNNGV. The CDR3 here is CASSLVRSGNTIYF. CDR3 bases: TGTGCCAGCAGCTTAGTGCGCTCTGGAAACACCATATATTTT. Supplemented by reference TRBV11-2 and TRBJ1-3, the full variable domain reads EAGVAQSPRYKIIEKRQSVAFWCNPISGHATLYWYQQILGQGPKLLIQFQNNGVVDDSQLPKDRFSAERLKGVDSTLKIQPAKLEDSAVYLCASSLVRSGNTIYFGEGSWLTVV.

The chain carries TRBV19 and TRBJ2-1; 9 nucleotides align to TRBD1. Per germline, CDR1 LNHDA and CDR2 SQIVND (reference sequence). Trimming removed 0 bases from V and 7 bases from J; junction bases left unmatched: 7. This CDR3 region has 16 residues. This CDR3 reads CASSIDGTGTRNEQFF. The CDR3, as DNA: TGTGCCAGTAGTATAGATGGGACAGGGACGAGGAATGAGCAGTTCTTC.

This chain connects TRBV5-6 to TRBJ2-7, with 8 bases lining up with TRBD2. The CDR3 sequence is 15 residues long. CDR1 SGHDT and CDR2 YYEEEE come from the germline V gene. The junction had 7 bases not matched to a gene; V was cut back by 0 bases and J by 5 bases. This CDR3 is CASSLAGGARDEQYF. In nucleotides, the CDR3 is TGTGCCAGCAGCTTGGCCGGGGGGGCCAGAGACGAGCAGTACTTC. Filled out from reference TRBV5-6 and TRBJ2-7, the complete variable domain reads DAGVTQSPTHLIKTRGQQVTLRCSPKSGHDTVSWYQQALGQGPQFIFQYYEEEERQRGNFPDRFSGHQFPNYSSELNVNALLLGDSALYLCASSLAGGARDEQYFGPGTRLTVT.

This clone was observed at least ten times. The same CDR3 also results from other DNA sequences found in this sample. The chain links TRBV9 to TRBJ2-5; TRBD2 agrees at 9 bases. The CDR3 covers 14 residues. CDR1 and CDR2 (germline): SGDLS, YYNGEE. Losses at the gene ends were 2 bases for V and 5 bases for J; bases not matched to a gene: 4. CDR3 residues: CASSVGTSRETQYF. DNA of the CDR3: TGTGCCAGCAGCGTCGGGACTAGCCGGGAGACCCAGTACTTC.

CDR3 sequence reads: CASSLGRNTYEQYF. In DNA, the CDR3 is TGTGCCAGCAGCTTGGGACGGAACACCTACGAGCAGTACTTC. The chain employs TRBV7-9 and TRBJ2-7, with D perhaps matching TRBD1 or TRBD2 (5 bases each). The germline V and J ends were trimmed by 3 bases and 2 bases, with 11 bases remaining between them. This CDR3 comprises 14 residues. Germline loops: CDR1 SEHNR, CDR2 FQNEAQ (reference sequence).

In its sample, this clone was seen many times. This sequence joins TRBV19 and TRBJ2-3, with 7 bases fitting TRBD2. The ends lost 6 bases at V and 0 bases at J; junction bases unmatched: 6. Per germline, CDR1 LNHDA and CDR2 SQIVND (reference sequence). This CDR3 is built from 15 residues. This chain's CDR3 is CASSQRDHSTDTQYF. The DNA for the CDR3 is TGTGCCAGTAGCCAGCGGGACCATAGCACAGATACGCAGTATTTT.

This clone occurred a few times. The V gene is TRBV5-1, the J gene TRBJ1-5; the D is unclear. V lost 2 bases and J lost 7, with 13 bases in between. Looked up from germline, CDR1 is SGHRS and CDR2 is YFSETQ. This CDR3 spans 14 amino acids. CDR3 in DNA: TGCGCCAGCAGCTTCACGGGGATGGAGCAGCCCCAGCATTTT. Translated: CASSFTGMEQPQHF. Using reference TRBV5-1 and TRBJ1-5 for the parts outside the CDR3, the full variable domain is KAGVTQTPRYLIKTRGQQVTLSCSPISGHRSVSWYQQTPGQGLQFLFEYFSETQRNKGNFPGRFSGRQFSNSRSEMNVSTLELGDSALYLCASSFTGMEQPQHFGDGTRLSIL.